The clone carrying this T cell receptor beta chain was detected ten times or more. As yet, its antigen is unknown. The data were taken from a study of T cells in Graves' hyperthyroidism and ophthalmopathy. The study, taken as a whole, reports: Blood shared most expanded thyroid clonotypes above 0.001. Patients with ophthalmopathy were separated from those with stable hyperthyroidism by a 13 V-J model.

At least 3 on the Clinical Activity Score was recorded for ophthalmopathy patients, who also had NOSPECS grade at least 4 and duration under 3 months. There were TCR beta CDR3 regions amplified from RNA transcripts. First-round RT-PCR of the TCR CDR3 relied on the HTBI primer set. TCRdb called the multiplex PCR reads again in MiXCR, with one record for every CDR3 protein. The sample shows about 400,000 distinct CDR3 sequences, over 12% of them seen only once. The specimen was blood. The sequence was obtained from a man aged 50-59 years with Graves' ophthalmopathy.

CDR3 sequence reads: CASSPTGLDSNEQFF. The CDR3, as DNA: TGTGCCAGCAGCCCCACAGGACTAGACTCCAATGAGCAGTTCTTC. The chain employs TRBV7-3 and TRBJ2-1; TRBD2 agrees at 7 bases. CDR3 size: 15 residues. Germline V gene data show CDR1 as SGHTA and CDR2 as FQGTGA. With V trimmed by 5 bases and J by 6 bases, 10 bases remained unmatched.